This T cell receptor beta chain was sequenced in a study of blood T cell repertoires in COVID-19. About the study: The United States, Italy and Spain were the sources of the acute and convalescent COVID-19 samples.

Trimming cost V 4 bases and J 0 bases; bases outside gene matches: 3. CDR1 and CDR2 (germline): KGHDR, SFDVKD. CDR3 length: 15 amino acids. In the study's own analysis: Reference gene primer amplification yielded estimated nucleated cell counts. Produced via immunoSEQ multiplex PCR; TCRdb's table is partial and in-frame only. Clone size and V and J calls were adopted from that table, with D and trimming inferred from the DNA. This sample carries some 260,000 clones, around 84% of them seen once, and the ten largest clones take 4.1%. V gene TRBV24-1 combines with J gene TRBJ2-3; 7 nucleotides agree with TRBD1. The sample taken for sequencing was PBMCs or T cells enriched from blood (not recorded which). The sequence derives from a man aged 25-45 years with acute COVID-19. CDR3 sequence: CATSDPGQSTDTQYF. Written as DNA, the CDR3 is TGTGCCACCAGTGACCCGGGACAGAGCACAGATACGCAGTATTTT.